This T cell receptor beta chain was retrieved from a study of HIV-infected patients and healthy controls. At least ten counts were recorded for this clonotype. Around 450 ng RNA was reverse transcribed with alpha and beta constant-region primers. Using multiplexing indices, alpha and beta chain libraries were generated apart by chain-specific third strand synthesis. TCRdb itself ran the 5' RACE reads through MiXCR, one entry per CDR3 protein. This sample has approximately 14,000 distinct CDR3 sequences, with about 9.8% found just once. V was clipped by 3 bases and J by 0 bases, with 17 bases between them. The germline CDR1 and CDR2 sequences are LGHNA and YNFKEQ. The CDR3 runs to 17 residues. No cell fractionation was done, so the repertoire covers all unsorted peripheral blood T cells.

Material for sequencing was blood. This TCR came from an adult in good health. This rearrangement joins TRBV4-2 to TRBJ2-5; TRBD2 is a possible D gene (6 bases). CDR3 loop: CASSHFERAKYQETQYF. CDR3 DNA sequence: TGTGCCAGCAGCCACTTTGAGCGGGCTAAGTACCAAGAGACCCAGTACTTC.